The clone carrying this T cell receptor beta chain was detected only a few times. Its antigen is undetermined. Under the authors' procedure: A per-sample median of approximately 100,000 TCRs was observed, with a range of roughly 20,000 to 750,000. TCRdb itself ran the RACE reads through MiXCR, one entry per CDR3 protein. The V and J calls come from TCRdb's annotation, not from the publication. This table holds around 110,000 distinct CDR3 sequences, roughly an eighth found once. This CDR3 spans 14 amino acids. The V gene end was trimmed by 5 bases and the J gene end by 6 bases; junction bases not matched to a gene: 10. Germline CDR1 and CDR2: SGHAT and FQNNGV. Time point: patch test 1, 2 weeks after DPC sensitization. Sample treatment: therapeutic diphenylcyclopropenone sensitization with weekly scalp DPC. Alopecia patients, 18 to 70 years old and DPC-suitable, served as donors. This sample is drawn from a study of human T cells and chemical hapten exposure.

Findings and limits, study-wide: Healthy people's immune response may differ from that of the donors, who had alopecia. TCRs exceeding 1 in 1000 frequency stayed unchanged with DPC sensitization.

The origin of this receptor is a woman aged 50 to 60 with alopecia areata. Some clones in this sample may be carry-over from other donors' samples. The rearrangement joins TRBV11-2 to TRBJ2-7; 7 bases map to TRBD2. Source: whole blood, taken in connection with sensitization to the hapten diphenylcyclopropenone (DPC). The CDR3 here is CASSLREESLEQYF. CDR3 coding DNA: TGTGCCAGCAGCCTCCGGGAGGAGTCCCTCGAGCAGTACTTC.